Listed here are 26 T cell receptor beta chains from one sample, sequenced in a study of blood T cell repertoires in COVID-19. The assay was immunoSEQ multiplex PCR, and TCRdb's table has in-frame clones only and misses some. The profile shows over 35,000 clones, more than 80% of them singletons. The sequenced material came from peripheral blood. These receptors were taken from a man aged 55 to 69 with active or convalescent COVID-19.

The chain recombines TRBV11-3 with TRBJ2-1; 11 bases fit TRBD1. Losses at the gene ends were 6 bases for V and 5 bases for J; bases not matched to a gene: 3. The CDR3 sequence is 14 residues long. Germline V gene lookup returns CDR1 SGHNT and CDR2 YENEEA. CDR3 DNA: TGTGCCAGCAGGGACAGGGGGCCGGACAATGAGCAGTTCTTC. This encodes CASRDRGPDNEQFF.

This chain links TRBV5-1 with TRBJ2-2, with D hard to call. Germline lookup yields CDR1 SGHRS and CDR2 YFSETQ. Trimming cost V 0 bases and J 4 bases, with 13 bases left between them. CDR3 size: 16 residues. The CDR3: CASSLDGQTSTGELFF. The CDR3 nucleotides are TGCGCCAGCAGCTTGGATGGGCAGACGAGCACCGGGGAGCTGTTTTTT.

This chain uses TRBV5-6 with TRBJ2-1; 8 positions agree with TRBD1. V shed 6 bases and J 7 bases; nucleotides not matched to a gene: 9. CDR1 SGHDT and CDR2 YYEEEE come from the germline V gene. The CDR3 totals 14 residues. The CDR3 region has the DNA TGTGCCAGCACCCACAGGGGGTCGCAGAATGAGCAGTTCTTC. Protein: CASTHRGSQNEQFF.

The rearrangement uses TRBV28 and TRBJ1-4, with TRBD1 as a possible D gene (5 bases). The CDR3 has 16 residues. Germline CDR1 reads MDHEN; CDR2 reads SYDVKM. V was cut by 5 bases and J by 8 bases, with 21 bases left in between. CDR3 sequence: CASSPTGRKAGEKLFF. The CDR3 coding sequence is TGTGCCAGCAGTCCCACAGGCAGGAAGGCCGGAGAAAAACTGTTTTTT.

For the CDR3, the DNA is TGTGCCAGCAGTTTGGGTAGGGGGGAGACCCAGTACTTC. It yields the protein CASSLGRGETQYF. The genes are TRBV27 and TRBJ2-5; tentatively, D is TRBD1 (6 bases). This CDR3 contains 13 residues. Trimming cost V 3 bases and J 5 bases, with 10 bases left between them. The germline V gene encodes CDR1 MNHEY and CDR2 SMNVEV (reference sequence).

This clone was detected once. This chain uses TRBV5-1 with TRBJ2-2, with 16 bases lining up with TRBD2. The CDR3 extends over 17 amino acids. The germline CDR1 and CDR2 sequences are SGHRS and YFSETQ. V was pared by 4 bases and J by 7 bases, with 7 bases of the junction left unmatched. The CDR3, as DNA: TGCGCCAGCAGCGTCGGGACTAGCGGGAGGGTCATCGGGGAGCTGTTTTTT. Translation gives CASSVGTSGRVIGELFF.

The J gene is TRBJ2-7, the V gene TRBV10-2; the D gene is possibly TRBD1 (5 bases). The germline gives CDR1 WSHSY, CDR2 SAAADI. V lost 7 bases to trimming and J lost 1 base, with 11 bases between them. This CDR3 contains 13 residues. CDR3 residues: CASNKGNSYEQYV. CDR3 sequence (DNA): TGCGCCAGCAATAAGGGGAATTCCTACGAGCAGTACGTC.

This chain uses TRBV6-5 with TRBJ2-1; 8 bases are shared with TRBD1. The CDR3 runs to 15 residues. Losses at the gene ends were 6 bases for V and 7 bases for J; bases not matched to a gene: 11. Per germline, CDR1 MNHEY and CDR2 SVGAGI. The CDR3: CASRPDRATPNEQFF. CDR3 in DNA: TGTGCCAGCAGACCGGACAGGGCTACACCGAATGAGCAGTTCTTC.

The V call is TRBV2, the J call TRBJ2-1; D not resolved. The germline V gene has CDR1 SNHLY and CDR2 FYNNEI. Trimming shortened V by 11 bases and J by 10 bases, and 24 bases separated the two germline ends. This CDR3 has 14 residues. DNA for the CDR3: TGTGCCTCATGCCGGGTCCGTCCCCCTTACGAGCAGTTCTTC. This encodes CASCRVRPPYEQFF.

CDR3 residues: CASSLTGEGTQYF. The CDR3 coding sequence is TGTGCCAGCAGTCTCACGGGGGAGGGTACGCAGTATTTT. This rearrangement joins TRBV27 to TRBJ2-3; TRBD2 matches at 7 bases. The junction had 7 bases not matched to a gene; V was cut back by 5 bases and J by 8 bases. This CDR3 contains 13 residues. CDR1 and CDR2 from the germline V gene are MNHEY and SMNVEV (reference sequence).

This rearrangement joins TRBV2 to TRBJ1-1; TRBD1 aligns across 8 bases. With 7 bases clipped from V and 1 base from J, the junction kept 8 bases outside the gene matches. The CDR3 sequence is 15 residues long. CDR1 SNHLY and CDR2 FYNNEI come from the germline V gene. The CDR3 nucleotides read TGTGCCAGCAAACGGGACAGGACACGGAACACTGAAGCTTTCTTT. Translating it yields CASKRDRTRNTEAFF.

The rearrangement joins TRBV19 to TRBJ1-5, with unresolved D. The CDR3 length is 13 residues. V lost 3 bases to trimming and J lost 4 bases, with 7 bases between them. Germline V lookup: CDR1 LNHDA, CDR2 SQIVND (reference sequence). The CDR3 reads CASSMAGNQPQHF. CDR3 nucleotides: TGTGCCAGTAGTATGGCAGGTAATCAGCCCCAGCATTTT.

A single count supports this clone. The chain has TRBV10-2 and TRBJ2-2; 8 bases match TRBD1. The CDR3 totals 16 residues. Germline V gene sequence: CDR1 WSHSY, CDR2 SAAADI. V shed 4 bases and J 6 bases; nucleotides not matched to a gene: 10. In DNA, the CDR3 is TGCGCCAGCAGTGCCCAGGGGGCCCCGGTAGCCGGGGAGCTGTTTTTT. It encodes CASSAQGAPVAGELFF.

The gene calls are TRBV15 and TRBJ2-7; D might be TRBD1 (5 bases). The germline V gene has CDR1 LNHNV and CDR2 YYDKDF (reference sequence). The V end lost 1 base, the J end lost 4 bases, and 8 bases lay between the germline ends. This CDR3 spans 13 amino acids. CDR3 region: CATSRVRQYEQYV. The CDR3, as DNA: TGTGCCACCAGCAGAGTTCGACAGTACGAGCAGTACGTC.

The J gene is TRBJ1-1, the V gene TRBV19; TRBD1 aligns across 9 bases. The germline CDR1 and CDR2 sequences are LNHDA and SQIVND (reference sequence). With 9 bases clipped from V and 2 bases from J, the junction kept 7 bases outside the gene matches. CDR3 length: 14 residues. The CDR3 sequence is CASLSTGGNTEAFF. CDR3 bases: TGTGCCAGCCTCTCGACAGGGGGAAACACTGAAGCTTTCTTT.

The chain joins TRBV7-2 to TRBJ2-3; D uncertain. CDR3 length: 15 amino acids. V was trimmed by 2 bases and J by 0 bases, leaving 9 bases between them. The germline V gene encodes CDR1 SGHTA and CDR2 FQGNSA. The CDR3 sequence is CASSLSRSSTDTQYF. The CDR3 DNA is TGTGCCAGCAGCTTAAGCAGGTCTAGCACAGATACGCAGTATTTT.

The chain uses TRBV12-3 or TRBV12-4 and TRBJ1-5; the D is unclear. Between the trimmed V and J ends, which lost 3 bases and 6 bases, there was a span of 9 bases. The CDR3 totals 13 residues. The CDR3 nucleotides read TGTGCCAGCAGTTTTACGGTGTTTCAGCCCCAGCATTTT. It is translated as CASSFTVFQPQHF.

This sequence joins TRBV10-3 and TRBJ2-4; no definite D call. Germline V lookup: CDR1 ENHRY, CDR2 SYGVKD. The germline V and J ends were trimmed by 3 bases and 0 bases, with 12 bases remaining between them. The CDR3 has 16 amino acids. Here the CDR3 DNA reads TGTGCCATCAGTGACCCCCGGTCCCTAGCCAAAAACATTCAGTACTTC. Its protein is CAISDPRSLAKNIQYF.

The V and J genes are TRBV7-6 and TRBJ1-1, with D perhaps TRBD1 (5 bases). The V gene's germline CDR1 is SGHVS and CDR2 FNYEAQ. Trimming removed 5 bases from V and 1 base from J, with 11 bases in between. The CDR3 covers 14 residues. The CDR3 sequence: CASSRDSSNTEAFF. DNA of the CDR3: TGTGCCAGCAGCCGCGACAGCTCGAACACTGAAGCTTTCTTT.

Only a few counts were recorded for this clone. This sequence joins TRBV7-9 and TRBJ1-2; 7 bases line up with TRBD1. V trimming: 6 bases; J trimming: 4 bases; junction bases outside the gene matches: 8. The germline V gene has CDR1 SEHNR and CDR2 FQNEAQ (reference sequence). This CDR3 spans 14 amino acids. CDR3 in amino acids: CASRPTGSGYGYTF. The CDR3 region has the DNA TGTGCCAGCAGACCGACAGGGTCGGGCTATGGCTACACCTTC. The full variable domain, in which reference TRBV7-9 and TRBJ1-2 provide the parts outside the CDR3, is DTGVSQNPRHKITKRGQNVTFRCDPISEHNRLYWYRQTLGQGPEFLTYFQNEAQLEKSRLLSDRFSAERPKGSFSTLEIQRTEQGDSAMYLCASRPTGSGYGYTFGSGTRLTVV.

The chain has TRBV4-3 and TRBJ2-3; D unresolved. The CDR3 has 15 amino acids. V lost 1 base and J lost 1, with 9 bases in between. The germline V gene has CDR1 LGHNA and CDR2 YSLEER. In nucleotides, the CDR3 is TGCGCCAGCAGCCAAGCGGTCTTCGGCACAGATACGCAGTATTTT. Amino acids: CASSQAVFGTDTQYF.

This chain joins TRBV3-1 (or the pseudogene TRBV3-2) and TRBJ2-1; 7 bases fit TRBD2. The ends lost 1 base at V and 4 bases at J; junction bases unmatched: 7. Germline V gene lookup returns CDR1 LGHDT and CDR2 YNNKEL (reference sequence). CDR3 length: 16 residues. CDR3 DNA: TGTGCCAGCAGCCAAGTTTCTAGCGGAAAATACAATGAGCAGTTCTTC. This codes for CASSQVSSGKYNEQFF.

This chain joins TRBV6-5 and TRBJ2-2, with D tentatively TRBD1 (5 bases). The V gene lost 6 bases and the J gene lost 8 bases, with 13 bases spanning the gap. Germline CDR1 and CDR2: MNHEY and SVGAGI. This CDR3 spans 13 amino acids. CDR3 in amino acids: CASRTTGTGELFF. CDR3 nucleotides: TGTGCCAGCAGGACCACAGGAACGGGGGAGCTGTTTTTT.

The rearrangement uses TRBV18 and TRBJ2-2; no clear D. The CDR3 extends over 14 amino acids. V lost 2 bases to trimming and J lost 0 bases, with 4 bases between them. Germline assignment: CDR1 KGHSH and CDR2 LQKENI. Here the CDR3 reads CASSPTSNTGELFF. The DNA for the CDR3 is TGTGCCAGCTCACCAACATCGAACACCGGGGAGCTGTTTTTT.

The chain is built from TRBV5-4 and TRBJ2-3, with D maybe TRBD1 (5 bases). Trimming removed 5 bases from V and 2 bases from J, with 18 bases in between. From germline, CDR1 is SGHNT and CDR2 YYREEE (reference sequence). The CDR3 contains 16 residues. CDR3 bases: TGTGCCAGCAGATCAGGGAACCCAAAACCCACAGATACGCAGTATTTT. Translating gives CASRSGNPKPTDTQYF.

The CDR3 DNA follows: TGTGCCAGCAGCGTCGGGACTAGCGGGGTGGAGACCCAGTACTTC. It specifies CASSVGTSGVETQYF. The chain joins TRBV7-2 to TRBJ2-5; 13 bases are shared with TRBD2. The CDR3 is made up of 15 amino acids. Germline CDR1 SGHTA, CDR2 FQGNSA. Trimming took 5 bases from V and 5 from J; bases not matched to a gene: 5.